Shown below are 30 T cell receptor beta chains from a single sample sequenced in a study of blood T cell repertoires in COVID-19. Assay used: immunoSEQ multiplex PCR; TCRdb lists only in-frame clones, some missing. The data contain 200,000 to 250,000 clones, around 84% of them singletons. The sequenced material came from peripheral blood. Receptors were obtained from a woman aged 40-49 years who had recovered from COVID-19.

This chain connects TRBV28 to TRBJ2-1, with 7 bases lining up with TRBD2. V dropped 7 bases and J dropped 0; count of bases not matched to a gene: 9. In germline, CDR1 is MDHEN, CDR2 SYDVKM. The CDR3 runs to 16 residues. Written as DNA, the CDR3 is TGTGCCAGCATCAGCGGGGCGGATAGCTCCTACAATGAGCAGTTCTTC. This gives the protein CASISGADSSYNEQFF.

V and J are TRBV19 and TRBJ1-1; 9 nucleotides line up with TRBD1. The junction had 0 bases not matched to a gene; V was cut back by 3 bases and J by 4 bases. CDR3 length: 13 residues. The V gene's germline CDR1 is LNHDA and CDR2 SQIVND (reference sequence). The CDR3 coding sequence is TGTGCCAGTAGTATGACAGGGGGCACTGAAGCTTTCTTT. This translates into CASSMTGGTEAFF.

The chain is built from TRBV20-1 and TRBJ1-5; D is ambiguous. The germline V gene has CDR1 DFQATT and CDR2 SNEGSKA (reference sequence). V lost 5 bases and J lost 10, with 9 bases in between. The CDR3 is 10 amino acids. In DNA, the CDR3 is TGCAGTGCTCTAGCGGTACCCCAGCATTTT. Amino acid sequence: CSALAVPQHF.

The chain combines TRBV13 with TRBJ1-1, with D perhaps matching TRBD1 (6 bases). The CDR3 sequence is 13 residues long. Germline V gives CDR1 PRHDT, CDR2 FYEKMQ (reference sequence). V gave up 8 bases and J gave up 6 bases, with 16 bases separating them. CDR3: CASSTGRVPEAFF. The CDR3 DNA follows: TGTGCCAGCTCAACAGGGAGGGTACCTGAAGCTTTCTTT.

The rearrangement links TRBV6-5 to TRBJ1-1; perhaps TRBD1 as D (6 bases). V lost 6 bases and J 0 bases, leaving 11 bases between the germline ends. Germline CDR1 reads MNHEY; CDR2 reads SVGAGI. The length of the CDR3 is 14 residues. The CDR3 region has the DNA TGTGCCAGCAGATCGGACAGCATGAACACTGAAGCTTTCTTT. This codes for CASRSDSMNTEAFF.

The chain employs TRBV28 and TRBJ1-5, with D tentatively TRBD1 (6 bases). The germline gives CDR1 MDHEN, CDR2 SYDVKM. CDR3 length: 16 amino acids. V was pared by 4 bases and J by 4 bases, with 17 bases between. The chain's CDR3 is CASSSSGAFENQPQHF. CDR3 coding DNA: TGTGCCAGCAGTTCATCAGGGGCTTTCGAAAATCAGCCCCAGCATTTT.

V and J are TRBV21-1 and TRBJ1-1; the table assigns TRBD1, which was not confirmed against the DNA. TRBV21-1 is a pseudogene. The CDR3 totals 13 residues. The CDR3 loop is CASSKRGSTEAFF. The CDR3 bases are TGTGCCAGCAGCAAAAGGGGGAGCACTGAAGCTTTCTTT.

This sequence joins TRBV11-2 and TRBJ2-1, with TRBD1 identical over 7 bases. V lost 1 base to trimming and J lost 12 bases; unmatched junction nucleotides: 6. CDR3 size: 13 residues. CDR1 is SGHAT, CDR2 FQNNGV, per germline. The CDR3 bases are TGTGCCAGCAGCTTAGGGCAGGGGGATCTGCAGTTCTTC. Encoded protein: CASSLGQGDLQFF.

This chain links TRBV6-2 or TRBV6-3 with TRBJ1-5, with 7 bases identical to TRBD1. CDR1 is MNHEY, CDR2 SVGEGT, per germline. This CDR3 spans 14 amino acids. J lost 7 bases, V lost 6 bases, and 9 bases had no gene match. The CDR3 spells CASSLDREWQPQHF. The CDR3 DNA follows: TGTGCCAGCAGCCTTGACAGGGAGTGGCAGCCCCAGCATTTT.

A single count supports this clone. The chain carries TRBV6-5 and TRBJ1-6; possible D gene TRBD1, 5 bases. The germline V gene has CDR1 MNHEY and CDR2 SVGAGI. Trimming took off 10 bases at V and 10 bases at J, with 20 bases between the two ends. CDR3 size: 14 residues. The DNA for the CDR3 is TGTGCCACAAAAAAGTTAACAGGATCCTCACCCCTCCACTTT. This translates into CATKKLTGSSPLHF.

This sequence joins TRBV9 and TRBJ2-7; 7 bases agree with TRBD2. CDR3 length equals 15 residues. V lost 0 bases, J lost 3 bases, and 6 bases stayed unmatched. Germline-derived CDR1 and CDR2 are SGDLS and YYNGEE. As DNA, the CDR3 is TGTGCCAGCAGCGTAGGGCAGCGGGGAGTCTACGAGCAGTACTTC. Translated: CASSVGQRGVYEQYF.

The rearrangement uses TRBV19 and TRBJ1-3; D gene ambiguous. The CDR3 loop spans 16 amino acids. Germline CDR1 reads LNHDA; CDR2 reads SQIVND (reference sequence). Trimming removed 1 base from V and 0 bases from J, with 10 bases in between. The CDR3 DNA follows: TGTGCCAGTAGTATAGGGCCTGGAGCCTCTGGAAACACCATATATTTT. It translates to CASSIGPGASGNTIYF. Full variable domain (rest looked up from reference TRBV19 and TRBJ1-3): DGGITQSPKYLFRKEGQNVTLSCEQNLNHDAMYWYRQDPGQGLRLIYYSQIVNDFQKGDIAEGYSVSREKKESFPLTVTSAQKNPTAFYLCASSIGPGASGNTIYFGEGSWLTVV.

The chain couples TRBV12-3 or TRBV12-4 to TRBJ1-2; D is possibly TRBD1 (6 bases). The V and J ends lost 7 bases and 5 bases respectively, with 11 bases between them. The CDR3 sequence is 12 residues long. CDR3 nucleotide sequence: TGTGCCAGCAATCGAGGGGGTTATGGCTACACCTTC. Translation gives CASNRGGYGYTF.

The chain combines TRBV7-2 with TRBJ1-2; TRBD1 agrees at 8 bases. Germline V lookup: CDR1 SGHTA, CDR2 FQGNSA. V trimming: 5 bases; J trimming: 6 bases; junction bases outside the gene matches: 11. The CDR3 covers 15 residues. The CDR3 region is CASSPWGRGLNGYTF. CDR3 DNA: TGTGCCAGCAGCCCATGGGGCAGGGGGCTAAATGGCTACACCTTC.

The sample holds a few counts of this clone. This chain joins TRBV3-1 (or the pseudogene TRBV3-2) and TRBJ1-5; D call uncertain. The germline V and J ends were trimmed by 1 base and 0 bases, with 4 bases remaining between them. This CDR3 has 14 residues. CDR1 LGHDT and CDR2 YNNKEL come from the germline V gene (reference sequence). Here the CDR3 DNA reads TGTGCCAGCAGCCAAGCCTATAGCAATCAGCCCCAGCATTTT. It yields the protein CASSQAYSNQPQHF.

The chain has TRBV19 and TRBJ2-2; D might be TRBD1 (6 bases). The V end lost 7 bases, the J end lost 5 bases, and 14 bases lay between the germline ends. From germline, CDR1 is LNHDA and CDR2 SQIVND (reference sequence). This CDR3 has 14 amino acids. This CDR3 reads CASTRDRNTGELFF. In DNA form, the CDR3 reads TGTGCCAGTACCAGAGACAGGAATACCGGGGAGCTGTTTTTT.

Written as DNA, the CDR3 is TGTGCCACCCTCGACGGACTAGCGGGGACCGGCGACGAGCAGTACTTC. It encodes CATLDGLAGTGDEQYF. This chain connects TRBV10-3 to TRBJ2-7; 12 nucleotides line up with TRBD2. CDR1 is ENHRY, CDR2 SYGVKD, per germline. V trimming: 10 bases; J trimming: 5 bases; junction bases outside the gene matches: 15. CDR3 length equals 16 residues.

The chain recombines TRBV4-3 with TRBJ1-1, with D possibly being TRBD1 (6 bases). The CDR3 sequence is 16 residues long. CDR1 and CDR2 (germline): LGHNA, YSLEER. V was pared by 4 bases and J by 0 bases, with 15 bases between. CDR3 in amino acids: CASSRQGTLMNTEAFF. DNA for the CDR3: TGCGCCAGCAGCCGGCAGGGGACCCTCATGAACACTGAAGCTTTCTTT.

The V gene is TRBV11-2, the J gene TRBJ1-1, with D perhaps matching TRBD1 (5 bases). Per germline, CDR1 SGHAT and CDR2 FQNNGV. V was clipped by 2 bases and J by 7 bases, with 14 bases between them. CDR3 length: 14 amino acids. CDR3 residues: CASSLRGTGSEAFF. For the CDR3, the DNA is TGTGCCAGCAGCTTACGGGGGACTGGGAGTGAAGCTTTCTTT.

The gene calls are TRBV6-6 and TRBJ1-2, with D possibly matching TRBD1 (5 bases). This CDR3 has 12 residues. The ends were cut back, 6 bases at V and 7 bases at J, with 12 bases in the middle. Germline lookup yields CDR1 MNHNY and CDR2 SVGAGI (reference sequence). DNA for the CDR3: TGTGCCAGCAGACCCGCGGGGGGTGGCTACACCTTC. This gives the protein CASRPAGGGYTF.

The gene calls are TRBV6-1 and TRBJ2-1, with 13 bases aligning to TRBD2. This CDR3 has 15 amino acids. Per germline, CDR1 MNHNS and CDR2 SASEGT. After removal of 3 bases from V and 4 bases from J, the junction contained 0 bases not matched to a gene. The CDR3 DNA follows: TGTGCCAGCAGTGAGACTAGCGGGGGGTACAATGAGCAGTTCTTC. Amino acid sequence: CASSETSGGYNEQFF.

The chain recombines TRBV5-8 with TRBJ1-5, with a tentative D call TRBD1 (5 bases). This CDR3 comprises 14 residues. Trimming took off 0 bases at V and 6 bases at J, with 10 bases between the two ends. Germline-derived CDR1 and CDR2 are SGHTS and YDEGEE. The CDR3 bases are TGTGCCAGCAGCTTGGCCAGGGTTGTTCAGCCCCAGCATTTT. Translation: CASSLARVVQPQHF.

CDR3 nucleotide sequence: TGTGCCAGCTCAACCGTTGGCGGGAATGAGCAGTTCTTC. Translated: CASSTVGGNEQFF. This chain links TRBV18 with TRBJ2-1, with a tentative D call TRBD2 (5 bases). CDR3 length: 13 amino acids. Trimming stripped 5 bases from V and 7 bases from J, with 12 bases between. Germline V gives CDR1 KGHSH, CDR2 LQKENI.

This clone has just one count. The chain uses TRBV5-1 and TRBJ2-1; 10 bases align to TRBD2. In germline, CDR1 is SGHRS, CDR2 YFSETQ. The CDR3 length is 16 residues. The V gene end was trimmed by 6 bases and the J gene end by 5 bases; junction bases not matched to a gene: 11. DNA for the CDR3: TGCGCCAGCACCCTGGCGGCTAGCGGGGGCCACAATGAGCAGTTCTTC. Translation: CASTLAASGGHNEQFF.

This rearrangement joins TRBV29-1 to TRBJ1-1, with D unresolved. Trimming left V 0 bases short and J 11 bases short, with 10 bases between. The CDR3 covers 11 residues. Germline V gene sequence: CDR1 SQVTM, CDR2 ANQGSEA. As DNA, the CDR3 is TGCAGCGTTGAAGATCTCTCGCGGGCTTTCTTT. Residues: CSVEDLSRAFF.

The V and J genes are TRBV9 and TRBJ1-3; D ambiguous. The V gene lost 7 bases and the J gene lost 3 bases, with 8 bases spanning the gap. Germline V CDR1 and CDR2: SGDLS, YYNGEE. The CDR3 is 12 amino acids. The DNA for the CDR3 is TGTGCCAGCGGCCAAAGTGGAAACACCATATATTTT. Protein: CASGQSGNTIYF. The full variable domain, its missing parts supplied by reference TRBV9 and TRBJ1-3, is DSGVTQTPKHLITATGQRVTLRCSPRSGDLSVYWYQQSLDQGLQFLIQYYNGEERAKGNILERFSAQQFPDLHSELNLSSLELGDSALYFCASGQSGNTIYFGEGSWLTVV.

The V gene is TRBV19, the J gene TRBJ1-4; no definite D call. This CDR3 is 13 amino acids long. Germline V gene sequence: CDR1 LNHDA, CDR2 SQIVND (reference sequence). The V end was cut by 3 bases, the J end by 8 bases, with 10 bases between. CDR3 region: CASSMNRGEKLFF. The CDR3 coding sequence is TGTGCCAGTAGTATGAATCGAGGCGAAAAACTGTTTTTT.

This clone was observed a handful of times. V usage is TRBV28 and J usage is TRBJ1-5, with TRBD1 matching 9 bases. The CDR3 length is 15 residues. The V segment lost 6 bases and the J segment 4 bases; nucleotides outside the gene matches: 7. Germline V gives CDR1 MDHEN, CDR2 SYDVKM. CDR3: CASSLTGQGNQPQHF. The CDR3, as DNA: TGTGCCAGCAGCCTTACGGGACAGGGTAATCAGCCCCAGCATTTT.

The chain couples TRBV7-2 to TRBJ2-3; 14 bases match TRBD2. This CDR3 is 16 amino acids long. Germline loops: CDR1 SGHTA, CDR2 FQGNSA. V trimming: 5 bases; J trimming: 6 bases; junction bases outside the gene matches: 7. The CDR3 DNA is TGTGCCAGCAGCCAGAGACTAGCGGGGGGGGGCGATACGCAGTATTTT. Translation: CASSQRLAGGGDTQYF.

The CDR3 here is CASSQDRTGWGYTF. The CDR3 DNA is TGTGCCAGCAGCCAAGATCGAACGGGGTGGGGCTACACCTTC. The V call is TRBV3-1 (or the pseudogene TRBV3-2), the J call TRBJ1-2; unclear D gene. Germline V gene data show CDR1 as LGHDT and CDR2 as YNNKEL (reference sequence). Trimming left V 0 bases short and J 8 bases short, with 13 bases between. This CDR3 contains 14 residues.